This TCR beta chain was sequenced during a study of blood T cell repertoires in COVID-19. Produced via immunoSEQ multiplex PCR; TCRdb's table is partial and in-frame only. The table shows about 370,000 clones, with over 75% occurring only once. Germline V CDR1 and CDR2: MGHRA, YSYEKL. The V end was cut by 0 bases, the J end by 0 bases, with 15 bases between. The CDR3 totals 19 residues. This chain connects TRBV4-1 to TRBJ2-6; D perhaps matches TRBD2 (6 bases). Sequencing input: PBMCs or T cells enriched from blood (not recorded which). The TCR comes from a man younger than 30 who had recovered from COVID-19. CDR3 loop: CASSQEGPLATSGANVLTF. The DNA for the CDR3 is TGCGCCAGCAGCCAAGAGGGGCCACTAGCCACCTCTGGGGCCAACGTCCTGACTTTC.